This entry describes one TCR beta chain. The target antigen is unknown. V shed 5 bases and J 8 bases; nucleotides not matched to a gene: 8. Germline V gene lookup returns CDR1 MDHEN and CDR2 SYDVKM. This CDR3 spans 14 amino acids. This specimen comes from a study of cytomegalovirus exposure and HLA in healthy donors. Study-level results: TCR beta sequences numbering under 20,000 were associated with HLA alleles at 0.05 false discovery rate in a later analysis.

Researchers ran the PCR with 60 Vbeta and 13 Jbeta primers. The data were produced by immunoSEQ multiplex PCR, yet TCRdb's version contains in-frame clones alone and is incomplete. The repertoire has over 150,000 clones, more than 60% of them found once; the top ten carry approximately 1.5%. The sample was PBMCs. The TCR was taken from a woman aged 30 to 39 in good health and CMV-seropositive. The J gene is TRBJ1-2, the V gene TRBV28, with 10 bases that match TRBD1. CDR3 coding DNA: TGTGCCAGCAGTCCAGCCGGGACAGGGGTCGGCTACACCTTC. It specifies CASSPAGTGVGYTF.